One and the same sample provided the 12 T cell receptor beta chains below, sequenced in a study of CD8 T cells in ankylosing spondylitis. TCRdb fed the 5' RACE reads into MiXCR, producing one record per CDR3 protein. The sample lists more than 25,000 distinct CDR3 sequences; 14% were seen once. Sequencing was done on a sample of blood. The receptor source for this set is a male donor with ankylosing spondylitis or in good health (not recorded which).

This clonotype was seen only a few times. The rearrangement uses TRBV20-1 and TRBJ2-5; TRBD2 matches at 11 bases. The CDR3 is 15 residues long. CDR1 DFQATT and CDR2 SNEGSKA come from the germline V gene (reference sequence). The ends lost 3 bases at V and 7 bases at J; junction bases unmatched: 10. Here the CDR3 reads CSARPRGTSGVTQYF. The CDR3 nucleotides are TGCAGTGCTAGGCCGAGGGGGACTAGCGGCGTGACCCAGTACTTC.

The chain combines TRBV6-2 or TRBV6-3 with TRBJ1-4; a weak D match, TRBD1 (6 bases). CDR1 is MNHEY, CDR2 SVGEGT, per germline. Trimming stripped 6 bases from V and 5 bases from J, with 10 bases between. This CDR3 is 13 amino acids long. CDR3 in amino acids: CASRRTANEKLFF. The CDR3 coding sequence is TGTGCCAGCAGGAGGACAGCGAATGAAAAACTGTTTTTT.

Only a few counts were recorded for this clonotype. The CDR3: CASSPSGAGIGELFF. CDR3 bases: TGTGCCAGCAGTCCCTCCGGGGCTGGAATCGGGGAGCTGTTTTTT. This sequence joins TRBV12-3 or TRBV12-4 and TRBJ2-2, with D perhaps TRBD1 or TRBD2 (5 bases each). CDR3 size: 15 residues. V was pared by 5 bases and J by 7 bases, with 17 bases between.

The chain recombines TRBV29-1 with TRBJ2-5; weak D call: TRBD1 (5 bases). There are 12 residues in the CDR3. Between the trimmed V and J ends, which lost 4 bases and 3 bases, there was a span of 9 bases. Germline CDR1 and CDR2: SQVTM and ANQGSEA. The CDR3, as DNA: TGCAGCGTTGGCAGGGTCGAAGAGACCCAGTACTTC. Translation gives CSVGRVEETQYF.

This clonotype was observed a handful of times. This sequence joins TRBV6-6 and TRBJ1-4; tentatively, D is TRBD1 (6 bases). The germline V gene encodes CDR1 MNHNY and CDR2 SVGAGI (reference sequence). With 4 bases removed from V and 5 bases from J, the gap between germline ends came to 11 bases. This CDR3 is 14 amino acids long. The DNA of the CDR3 is TGTGCCAGCAGTTGGGGGGCTAGGAATGAAAAACTGTTTTTT. Translating gives CASSWGARNEKLFF.

V is TRBV6-5 and J is TRBJ2-3; a possible D gene is TRBD2 (5 bases). CDR3 length: 15 amino acids. Trimming removed 8 bases from V and 4 bases from J, with 19 bases in between. Per the germline V gene, CDR1 is MNHEY and CDR2 is SVGAGI. The CDR3 coding sequence is TGTGCCAGCCGGAAGCAGCGGAAGAGGGCAGATACGCAGTATTTT. As protein: CASRKQRKRADTQYF.

This clonotype has more than one count but fewer than ten. The chain joins TRBV5-1 to TRBJ2-2; 9 positions agree with TRBD2. The CDR3 sequence is 15 residues long. V was pared by 2 bases and J by 4 bases, with 3 bases of the junction left unmatched. CDR1 is SGHRS, CDR2 YFSETQ, per germline. The CDR3 reads CASSFSGSSTGELFF. The CDR3, as DNA: TGCGCCAGCAGCTTTAGCGGGAGTAGCACCGGGGAGCTGTTTTTT. The whole variable domain, remainder taken from reference TRBV5-1 and TRBJ2-2, is KAGVTQTPRYLIKTRGQQVTLSCSPISGHRSVSWYQQTPGQGLQFLFEYFSETQRNKGNFPGRFSGRQFSNSRSEMNVSTLELGDSALYLCASSFSGSSTGELFFGEGSRLTVL.

This clonotype has only a few counts. The chain links TRBV12-3 or TRBV12-4 to TRBJ1-1, with TRBD1 as a possible D gene (6 bases). V lost 6 bases and J lost 2, with 10 bases in between. This CDR3 is 13 amino acids long. In DNA form, the CDR3 reads TGTGCCAGCAGGCAACAGGGTAACACTGAAGCTTTCTTT. Its protein product is CASRQQGNTEAFF.

This clonotype was seen a few times. J is TRBJ1-1 and V is TRBV5-1; D might be TRBD1 (6 bases). Trimming removed 4 bases from V and 1 base from J, with 14 bases in between. The CDR3 length is 15 residues. Germline CDR1 reads SGHRS; CDR2 reads YFSETQ. In DNA form, the CDR3 reads TGCGCCAGCAGCCCGATTGTGGGGGCGAACACTGAAGCTTTCTTT. Residues: CASSPIVGANTEAFF.

This clonotype was recorded a few times. The chain couples TRBV6-5 to TRBJ1-4; 10 bases align to TRBD1. V was pared by 0 bases and J by 8 bases, with 3 bases of the junction left unmatched. In germline, CDR1 is MNHEY, CDR2 SVGAGI. The CDR3 covers 15 residues. The CDR3, as DNA: TGTGCCAGCAGTTACTCCGGGACAGGGGACGAAAAACTGTTTTTT. Protein product: CASSYSGTGDEKLFF.

This clonotype was counted only a few times. The V call is TRBV7-2, the J call TRBJ2-7, with D possibly being TRBD2 (6 bases). There are 14 residues in the CDR3. Germline assignment: CDR1 SGHTA and CDR2 FQGNSA. V was pared by 0 bases and J by 4 bases, with 10 bases between. CDR3 DNA sequence: TGTGCCAGCAGCTTAGCGGGAGGTACTTACGAGCAGTACTTC. Its protein product is CASSLAGGTYEQYF.

This clonotype is termed medium-sized (0.01 to 0.1%). The J gene is TRBJ2-2, the V gene TRBV27; D is unclear. CDR1 and CDR2 (germline): MNHEY, SMNVEV (reference sequence). The V end was cut by 5 bases, the J end by 9 bases, with 10 bases between. The CDR3 is 12 residues long. This chain's CDR3 is CASSTAARELFF. CDR3 nucleotides: TGTGCCAGCAGTACCGCGGCCAGGGAGCTGTTTTTT.